What follows are 12 T cell receptor beta chains derived from one specimen sequenced in a study of cytomegalovirus exposure and HLA in healthy donors. Use of 60 Vbeta and 13 Jbeta primers characterized the PCR. TCRdb keeps only in-frame clones here, not all; method: immunoSEQ multiplex PCR. The sample shows around 130,000 clones, and roughly 1.5% sits with its ten largest clones. Sequenced material: PBMCs. The receptor source for this set is a woman between 40 and 50 years old in good health and CMV-seronegative.

V usage is TRBV7-9 and J usage is TRBJ1-3, with 9 bases aligning to TRBD1. V lost 3 bases to trimming and J lost 6 bases; unmatched junction nucleotides: 6. The length of the CDR3 is 15 residues. Looked up from germline, CDR1 is SEHNR and CDR2 is FQNEAQ (reference sequence). CDR3 loop: CASSFTGTGSNTIYF. CDR3 DNA sequence: TGTGCCAGCAGCTTTACCGGGACAGGGTCAAACACCATATATTTT.

The rearrangement links TRBV7-8 to TRBJ2-7; weak D call: TRBD2 (5 bases). The CDR3 is 15 residues long. From germline, CDR1 is SGHVS and CDR2 FQNEAQ. Trimming cost V 3 bases and J 0 bases, with 12 bases left between them. As DNA, the CDR3 is TGTGCCAGCAGCTTTCGGACTGACACCTCCTACGAGCAGTACTTC. It encodes CASSFRTDTSYEQYF.

J is TRBJ1-3 and V is TRBV28, with D maybe TRBD1 (6 bases). Germline assignment: CDR1 MDHEN and CDR2 SYDVKM. The CDR3 covers 16 residues. V dropped 2 bases and J dropped 4 bases, with 15 bases sitting between them. The CDR3 DNA sequence: TGTGCCAGCAGTTTACCTACGGTGGGGGCGGGAAACACCATATATTTT. Protein sequence: CASSLPTVGAGNTIYF.

J is TRBJ2-1 and V is TRBV11-2, with 7 bases identical to TRBD1. The junction had 6 bases not matched to a gene; V was cut back by 5 bases and J by 8 bases. This CDR3 contains 13 residues. Germline CDR1 reads SGHAT; CDR2 reads FQNNGV. DNA of the CDR3: TGTGCCAGCAGCCTTGACAGGGTGGATGAGCAGTTCTTC. Protein sequence: CASSLDRVDEQFF. Drawing the rest from reference TRBV11-2 and TRBJ2-1, the complete variable domain is EAGVAQSPRYKIIEKRQSVAFWCNPISGHATLYWYQQILGQGPKLLIQFQNNGVVDDSQLPKDRFSAERLKGVDSTLKIQPAKLEDSAVYLCASSLDRVDEQFFGPGTRLTVL.

V is TRBV6-1 and J is TRBJ1-2; the match to TRBD1 covers 8 bases. The CDR3 has 13 residues. V was clipped by 6 bases and J by 4 bases; unmatched bases: 4. The germline V gene has CDR1 MNHNS and CDR2 SASEGT. CDR3 DNA: TGTGCCAGCAGCCAGGGGGCTCTCTATGGCTACACCTTC. Amino acids: CASSQGALYGYTF.

The chain has TRBV29-1 and TRBJ1-1; perhaps TRBD1 as D (5 bases). The V end lost 7 bases, the J end lost 7 bases, and 16 bases lay between the germline ends. CDR1 SQVTM and CDR2 ANQGSEA come from the germline V gene. The CDR3 contains 12 residues. This CDR3 is CSANQGGIEAFF. The CDR3 DNA is TGCAGCGCAAACCAGGGAGGGATTGAAGCTTTCTTT.

The chain couples TRBV10-3 to TRBJ1-5; maybe TRBD1 (6 bases). Germline CDR1 is ENHRY and CDR2 is SYGVKD. The CDR3 runs 14 residues. V dropped 10 bases and J dropped 4 bases, with 17 bases sitting between them. CDR3 protein: CASGEAGANQPQHF. The DNA for the CDR3 is TGTGCCAGTGGGGAGGCGGGGGCTAATCAGCCCCAGCATTTT.

The genes are TRBV6-1 and TRBJ2-7, with 7 bases matching TRBD1. The V and J ends lost 3 bases and 1 base, in that order; junction bases with no gene match: 6. The germline V gene has CDR1 MNHNS and CDR2 SASEGT. This CDR3 is 15 amino acids long. The CDR3 reads CASSELLQGSYEQYV. CDR3 nucleotides: TGTGCCAGCAGTGAGCTCCTACAGGGGTCCTACGAGCAGTACGTC.

CDR3 sequence (DNA): TGTGCCAGCAGCTTAGATGGCGGGGAACAAGAGACCCAGTACTTC. Amino acids: CASSLDGGEQETQYF. The chain combines TRBV7-2 with TRBJ2-5, with a possible D match to TRBD2 (6 bases). The CDR3 loop spans 15 amino acids. The V end was cut by 1 base, the J end by 2 bases, with 11 bases between. Germline V gene lookup returns CDR1 SGHTA and CDR2 FQGNSA.

V usage is TRBV14 and J usage is TRBJ2-2; the D is unclear. CDR1 SGHDN and CDR2 FVKESK come from the germline V gene. The length of the CDR3 is 14 residues. V gave up 2 bases and J gave up 1 base, with 5 bases separating them. CDR3 bases: TGTGCCAGCAGCCAAATTCGGAACACCGGGGAGCTGTTTTTT. It encodes CASSQIRNTGELFF. The whole variable domain, remainder taken from reference TRBV14 and TRBJ2-2, is EAGVTQFPSHSVIEKGQTVTLRCDPISGHDNLYWYRRVMGKEIKFLLHFVKESKQDESGMPNNRFLAERTGGTYSTLKVQPAELEDSGVYFCASSQIRNTGELFFGEGSRLTVL.

J is TRBJ1-6 and V is TRBV4-2; D gene uncertain. Germline V lookup: CDR1 LGHNA, CDR2 YNFKEQ. The CDR3 extends over 16 amino acids. The germline V and J ends were trimmed by 1 base and 0 bases, with 7 bases remaining between them. This CDR3 reads CASSQVFSSYNSPLHF. The CDR3 coding sequence is TGTGCCAGCAGCCAAGTTTTCAGCTCCTATAATTCACCCCTCCACTTT.

The chain has TRBV5-1 and TRBJ1-5, with D possibly being TRBD1 (5 bases). Germline V gene data show CDR1 as SGHRS and CDR2 as YFSETQ. The V end was cut by 4 bases, the J end by 6 bases, with 17 bases between. CDR3 size: 15 residues. The CDR3 DNA reads TGCGCCAGCAGCCCCTTTGGCCCGGGGGGTCAGCCCCAGCATTTT. It specifies CASSPFGPGGQPQHF.